This T cell receptor beta chain appears in the sequencing data of a study of blood T cells in healthy people across ages. CDR1 SGHTA and CDR2 FQGNSA come from the germline V gene. This CDR3 has 15 residues. J lost 7 bases, V lost 0 bases, and 3 bases had no gene match. A second roughly 6 to 11 cycle PCR used barcoded and J-beta primers. Each cDNA molecule received a tag from a template-switch adaptor that had 12 random nucleotides. TCRdb analysed the 5' RACE reads with MiXCR anew, one entry per CDR3 protein. The sample gives 1.5 million to 2 million distinct CDR3 sequences, around half of which show up once; less than 2.5% is in the top ten. Those donating, healthy Caucasian individuals from Russia, were aged roughly 6 to 95.

The specimen sequenced was blood. The rearrangement links TRBV7-2 to TRBJ2-1, with 10 bases matching TRBD2. The clonotype originates from a woman in her thirties or forties in good health. The CDR3 loop reads CASSLALTSGNEQFF. Here the CDR3 DNA reads TGTGCCAGCAGCTTAGCGCTGACTAGCGGGAATGAGCAGTTCTTC.